This T cell receptor beta chain was recorded in a study of blood T cell repertoires in COVID-19. Whole-study context: Samples representing acute and convalescent COVID-19 were sourced from the United States, Italy and Spain.

Recovery meant two consecutive negative NP/OP PCR tests, professional clearance, or resolved symptoms. TCRdb keeps only in-frame clones here, not all; method: immunoSEQ multiplex PCR. The sample holds about 200,000 clones, around 82% seen once. The sequencing input was PBMCs or T cells enriched from blood (not recorded which). The sequence derives from a man between 40 and 49 years old who had recovered from COVID-19.

CDR3 in amino acids: CASSPNKRESGYTF. CDR3 DNA sequence: TGTGCCAGCTCACCAAATAAGAGGGAGAGTGGCTACACCTTC. V gene TRBV18 combines with J gene TRBJ1-2; D is ambiguous. This CDR3 is 14 amino acids long. Trimming took off 2 bases at V and 7 bases at J, with 14 bases between the two ends. Germline CDR1 and CDR2: KGHSH and LQKENI.